What follows describes a single T cell receptor (beta chain). This receptor's antigen is unknown. One end of the junction fails to match germline, which may point to a read error. The record originates from a study of T-cell memory formation after mild COVID-19 (dated by TCRdb to the early 2020s). Regarding the research as a whole: TCR sequence clusters from the two donors were found to be largely donor specific. T-cell clones expanding and contracting after mild COVID-19 in two donors were tracked by longitudinal TCRalpha and TCRbeta repertoire sequencing. Two young, previously healthy adult volunteers made up the cohort, one male and one female.

Ficoll-Paque density gradient centrifugation was used to isolate PBMCs. The reads were generated on an Illumina NovaSeq 6000. Using 5'RACE with constant-segment primers, TCRalpha and TCRbeta cDNA libraries were constructed, with sample barcodes and unique molecular identifiers added in the process. Trizol reagent was used to extract RNA from every sample. Library amplification was performed in two PCR steps, and a second sample barcode and Illumina TruSeq adapters were introduced in the second step. The libraries were sequenced on an Illumina NovaSeq using 2 x 150 bp paired-end reads. The study's own analysis went as follows. Demultiplexing of reads and collapsing into UMI-guided consensus sequences were performed with migec v1.2.7. With mixcr v2.1.11, UMI consensuses were aligned to TRA and TRB V and J templates and assembled into clonotypes. Clonotypes were classified as expanded or contracted when called significant by both edgeR and NoisET, with noise models trained on biological replicates. For edgeR calls, a false discovery rate-adjusted p below 0.01 and a log2 fold-change threshold of 1 were applied. As an exploratory analysis of dynamics, max-normalized trajectories of the 1000 most abundant clonotypes were examined with PCA combined with hierarchical clustering. Separately sequenced CD4+ and CD8+ repertoires were used to assign a CD4 or CD8 phenotype to each responding clone. In TCRdb, the public reads were trimmed at Q25 with fastp and aligned with MiXCR, with productive beta chains retained. Each CDR3 protein gets just one entry, which takes the most common genes and DNA from the rows behind it. TCRdb's processing, not the study's, gives the V and J calls here. This sample is represented by around 320,000 distinct CDR3 sequences; 15% to 20% of them were singletons. The ten largest clones take up around 21% of the sample.

The germline V gene (reference sequence) yields MNHEY for CDR1 and SMNVEV for CDR2. From the cysteine up to the phenylalanine, the CDR3 has a length of 14 residues. Of the read, only the CDR3 DNA is kept; its 42 bases are in frame from base 1. The investigation overall reported the following: Some responding clones were found in pre-infection memory, which suggests that pre-existing cross-reactive memory T cells took part in the SARS-CoV-2 response. SARS-CoV-2 specificity of the second-wave clones peaking on day 37 was not confirmed. Contracting CD4+ clones were located mainly in the CM and EM memory subsets, whereas CD8+ clones were found to be enriched in EMRA. Clones that contracted from day 15 to 85 showed balanced CD4/CD8 phenotypes, whereas a second wave of clones that expanded from day 15 to 37 leaned towards CD4+. The study covered only a couple of mild cases, and larger cohorts including severe cases with pre-infection samples were considered necessary.

The TCR was taken from a young man who had mild COVID-19 (a few samples of this study predate the infection). The sample titles of this study are shuffled in the database, so cell type and time point are left out; the donor was told from shared clones. The sample taken for sequencing was PBMCs or a T cell subset sorted from them (not recorded which). The sequence links TRBV27 to TRBJ2-5, with 7 bases in between that match TRBD1. For the CDR3, the sequence is CASSLQGQRETQYF. In nucleotide form, the sequence is TGTGCAAGCAGTTTACAGGGGCAGAGAGAGACCCAGTACTTC.